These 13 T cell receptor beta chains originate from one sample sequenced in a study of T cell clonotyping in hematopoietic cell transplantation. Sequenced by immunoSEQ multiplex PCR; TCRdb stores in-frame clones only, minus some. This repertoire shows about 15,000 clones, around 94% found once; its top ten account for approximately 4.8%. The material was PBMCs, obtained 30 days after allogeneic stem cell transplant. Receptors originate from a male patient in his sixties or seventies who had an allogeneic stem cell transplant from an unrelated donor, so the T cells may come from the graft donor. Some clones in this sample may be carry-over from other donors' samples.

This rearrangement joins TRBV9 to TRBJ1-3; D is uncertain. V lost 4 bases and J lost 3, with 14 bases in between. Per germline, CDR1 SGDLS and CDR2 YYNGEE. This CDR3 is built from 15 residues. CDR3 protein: CASSKDPSGGNTIYF. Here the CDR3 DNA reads TGTGCCAGCAGCAAGGACCCATCTGGTGGAAACACCATATATTTT.

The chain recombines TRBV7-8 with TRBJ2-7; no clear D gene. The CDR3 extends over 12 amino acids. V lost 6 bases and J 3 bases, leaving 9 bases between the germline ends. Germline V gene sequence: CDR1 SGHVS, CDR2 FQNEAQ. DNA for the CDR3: TGTGCCAGCAGTCCGGAGCGCTACGAGCAGTACTTC. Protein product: CASSPERYEQYF.

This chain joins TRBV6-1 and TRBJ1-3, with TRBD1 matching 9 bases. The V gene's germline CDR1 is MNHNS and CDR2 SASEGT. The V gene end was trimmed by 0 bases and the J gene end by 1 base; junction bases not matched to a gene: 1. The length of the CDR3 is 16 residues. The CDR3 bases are TGTGCCAGCAGTGAAGCAGGGACAGGGTCTGGAAACACCATATATTTT. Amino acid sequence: CASSEAGTGSGNTIYF.

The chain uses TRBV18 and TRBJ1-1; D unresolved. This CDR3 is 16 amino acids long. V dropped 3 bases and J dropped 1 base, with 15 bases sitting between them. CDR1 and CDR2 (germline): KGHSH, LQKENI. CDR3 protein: CASSPLRARTNTEAFF. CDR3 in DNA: TGTGCCAGCTCACCTCTAAGGGCGAGGACGAACACTGAAGCTTTCTTT.

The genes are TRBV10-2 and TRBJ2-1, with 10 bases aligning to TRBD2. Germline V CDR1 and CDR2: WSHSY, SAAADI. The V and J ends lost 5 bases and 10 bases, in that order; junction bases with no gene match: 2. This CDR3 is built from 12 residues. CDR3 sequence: CASSLAGVEQFF. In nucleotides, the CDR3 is TGCGCCAGCAGTCTAGCGGGAGTAGAGCAGTTCTTC.

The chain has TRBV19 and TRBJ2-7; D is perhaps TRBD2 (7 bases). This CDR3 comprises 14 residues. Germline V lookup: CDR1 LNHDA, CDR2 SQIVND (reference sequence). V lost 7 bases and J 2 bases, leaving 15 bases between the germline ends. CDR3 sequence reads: CASNDGGRAYEQYF. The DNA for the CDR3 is TGTGCCAGTAACGACGGGGGGCGGGCCTACGAGCAGTACTTC.

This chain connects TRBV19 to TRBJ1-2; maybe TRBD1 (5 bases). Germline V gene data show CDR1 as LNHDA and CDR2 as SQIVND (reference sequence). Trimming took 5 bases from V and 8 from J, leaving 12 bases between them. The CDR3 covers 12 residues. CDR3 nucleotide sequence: TGTGCCAGTAGTGACAGAGTATGGGGCTACACCTTC. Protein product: CASSDRVWGYTF.

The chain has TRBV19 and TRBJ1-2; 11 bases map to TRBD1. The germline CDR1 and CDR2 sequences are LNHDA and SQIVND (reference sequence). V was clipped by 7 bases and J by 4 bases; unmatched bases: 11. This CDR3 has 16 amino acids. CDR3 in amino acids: CASTLFAGQGAYGYTF. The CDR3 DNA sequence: TGTGCCAGTACCCTTTTCGCTGGACAGGGGGCCTATGGCTACACCTTC.

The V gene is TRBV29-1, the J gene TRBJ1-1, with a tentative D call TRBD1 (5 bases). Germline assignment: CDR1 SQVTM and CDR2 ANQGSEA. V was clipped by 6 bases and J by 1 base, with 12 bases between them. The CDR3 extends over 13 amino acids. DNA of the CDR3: TGCAGCGTCGCCGGGACGCCGAACACTGAAGCTTTCTTT. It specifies CSVAGTPNTEAFF.

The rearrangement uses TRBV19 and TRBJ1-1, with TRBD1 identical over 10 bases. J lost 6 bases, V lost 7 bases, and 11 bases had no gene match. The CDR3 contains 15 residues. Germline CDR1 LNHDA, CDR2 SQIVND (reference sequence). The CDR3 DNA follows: TGTGCCAGTATATCCCCGGACAGGGGGACCCCTGAAGCTTTCTTT. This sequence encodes CASISPDRGTPEAFF.

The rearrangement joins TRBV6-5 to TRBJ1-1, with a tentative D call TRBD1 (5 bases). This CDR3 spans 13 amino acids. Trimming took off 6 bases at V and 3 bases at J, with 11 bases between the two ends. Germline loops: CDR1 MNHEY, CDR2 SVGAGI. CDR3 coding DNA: TGTGCCAGCAGCGTAACAGGTCACACTGAAGCTTTCTTT. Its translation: CASSVTGHTEAFF.

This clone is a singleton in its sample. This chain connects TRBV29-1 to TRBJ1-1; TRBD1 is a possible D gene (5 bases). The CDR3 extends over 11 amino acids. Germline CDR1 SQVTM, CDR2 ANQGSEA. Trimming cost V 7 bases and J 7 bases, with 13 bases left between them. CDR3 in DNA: TGCAGCGCCGGACAAGGTTATGAAGCTTTCTTT. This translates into CSAGQGYEAFF.

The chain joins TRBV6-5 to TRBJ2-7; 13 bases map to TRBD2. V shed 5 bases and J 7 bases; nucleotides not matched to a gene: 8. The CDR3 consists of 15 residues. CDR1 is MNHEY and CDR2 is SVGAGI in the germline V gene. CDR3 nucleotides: TGTGCCAGCAGTAGGCAGACTAGCGGGGGGAGGGAGCAGTACTTC. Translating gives CASSRQTSGGREQYF.